These T cell receptor beta chains were read from a single sample in a study of spatial heterogeneity in lung cancer. TCRdb fed the 5' RACE reads into MiXCR, producing one record per CDR3 protein. The top ten hold 27% of the sample, which has approximately 9,400 distinct CDR3 sequences, 4.5% to 6.5% seen once. The sample in question was PBMCs, obtained at surgery. These receptors came from a male donor with early-stage non-small cell lung cancer. The CDR3 runs from the conserved cysteine through the conserved F or W. D genes are given only for firm matches. Where a row states a size, it is once, few, many or the class of an expanded clone; other rows omit it.

j_call,v_call,clone_size,d_call,cdr3_aa,cdr3_nt
TRBJ2-7,TRBV7-2,few,NA,CASSPASGSYEQYF,TGTGCCAGCAGCCCCGCGTCCGGCTCCTACGAGCAGTACTTC
TRBJ2-7,TRBV20-1,NA,NA,CSARGPYEQYF,TGCAGTGCTAGGGGGCCCTACGAGCAGTACTTC
TRBJ2-5,TRBV20-1,many,TRBD1,CSAGQQETQYF,TGCAGTGCGGGACAGCAAGAGACCCAGTACTTC
TRBJ2-1,TRBV7-9,many,NA,CASSLFGEQFF,TGTGCCAGCAGCTTATTCGGGGAGCAGTTCTTC
TRBJ1-2,TRBV28,many,NA,CASSAFYGYTF,TGTGCCAGCAGTGCATTCTATGGCTACACCTTC
TRBJ1-2,TRBV6-5,many,NA,CASSVPPRGYTF,TGTGCCAGCAGTGTACCCCCGCGAGGCTACACCTTC
TRBJ2-5,TRBV7-2,NA,NA,CASSLDGGPQETQYF,TGTGCCAGCAGCTTAGACGGGGGGCCGCAAGAGACCCAGTACTTC
TRBJ1-2,TRBV4-2,few,NA,CASSQVRGSGYTF,TGTGCCAGCAGCCAAGTGCGAGGGTCCGGCTACACCTTC
TRBJ2-7,TRBV29-1,many,TRBD1,CSAQGITYEQYF,TGCAGCGCACAGGGGATAACCTACGAGCAGTACTTC
TRBJ2-3,TRBV29-1,many,NA,CSVGPPDTQYF,TGCAGCGTGGGGCCTCCAGATACGCAGTATTTT
TRBJ1-6,TRBV6-2/TRBV6-3,many,TRBD1,CASSYSLGQGDNSPLHF,TGTGCCAGCAGTTACTCTCTGGGACAGGGCGACAATTCACCCCTCCACTTT
TRBJ2-1,TRBV12-3/TRBV12-4,many,NA,CASQLTGNNEQFF,TGTGCCAGCCAGTTAACAGGTAACAATGAGCAGTTCTTC
TRBJ2-3,TRBV18,medium-sized,TRBD2,CASSPTTSGGPDTQYF,TGTGCCAGCTCACCTACGACTAGCGGAGGACCAGATACGCAGTATTTT
TRBJ2-1,TRBV12-3/TRBV12-4,medium-sized,TRBD2,CASSSPWEGGHNEQFF,TGTGCCAGCAGTTCCCCCTGGGAGGGAGGCCACAATGAGCAGTTCTTC
TRBJ2-6,TRBV29-1,medium-sized,NA,CSVAAASGANVLTF,TGCAGCGTTGCAGCGGCTTCTGGGGCCAACGTCCTGACTTTC
TRBJ2-1,TRBV6-2/TRBV6-3,medium-sized,TRBD2,CASSYLRSQGLAGNNEQFF,TGTGCCAGCAGTTACCTCCGCTCCCAGGGACTAGCGGGGAACAATGAGCAGTTCTTC
TRBJ2-7,TRBV7-9,many,NA,CASSLTGHEQYF,TGTGCCAGCAGCTTGACAGGACACGAGCAGTACTTC
TRBJ2-4,TRBV20-1,many,NA,CSARAPPEGGAKNIQYF,TGCAGTGCTAGAGCACCCCCAGAAGGGGGTGCCAAAAACATTCAGTACTTC
TRBJ1-5,TRBV25-1,many,NA,CASSEPGEKGTQHF,TGTGCCAGCAGTGAGCCGGGGGAGAAGGGTACCCAGCATTTT
TRBJ2-1,TRBV7-4,NA,TRBD2,CASSLASGRNSEQFF,TGTGCCAGCAGCTTGGCTAGCGGGAGAAATAGTGAGCAGTTCTTC
TRBJ1-1,TRBV2,NA,NA,CATRPPEAAEAFF,TGTGCCACCAGACCGCCGGAGGCAGCTGAAGCTTTCTTT
TRBJ2-7,TRBV2,few,NA,CASSRGLAYEQYF,TGTGCCAGTAGCAGGGGACTGGCCTACGAGCAGTACTTC
TRBJ2-5,TRBV5-6,many,NA,CASSLAIQETQYF,TGTGCCAGCAGCTTGGCGATCCAAGAGACCCAGTACTTC
TRBJ2-7,TRBV2,few,NA,CASRQGLAYEQYF,TGTGCCAGCAGACAGGGTCTTGCCTACGAGCAGTACTTC
TRBJ2-3,TRBV4-3,many,NA,CASSQDTGVDTQYF,TGCGCCAGCAGCCAAGACACGGGAGTCGATACGCAGTATTTT
TRBJ1-2,TRBV29-1,many,NA,CSVEASNYGYTF,TGCAGCGTTGAGGCTTCTAACTATGGCTACACCTTC
TRBJ2-3,TRBV5-1,medium-sized,NA,CASSLVADTQYF,TGCGCCAGCAGCTTGGTGGCAGATACGCAGTATTTT
TRBJ2-1,TRBV7-8,many,TRBD2,CASSSRTSGGLYNEQFF,TGTGCCAGCAGCTCAAGGACTAGCGGGGGACTCTACAATGAGCAGTTCTTC
TRBJ2-3,TRBV7-2,NA,NA,CASSLGEDTQYF,TGTGCCAGCAGCTTAGGAGAGGATACGCAGTATTTT
TRBJ2-7,TRBV2,many,NA,CASRTDTTYEQYF,TGTGCCAGTCGGACGGATACTACCTACGAGCAGTACTTC
TRBJ2-2,TRBV19,many,NA,CASSVWGRSTGELFF,TGTGCCAGTAGTGTCTGGGGGCGTAGCACCGGGGAGCTGTTTTTT
TRBJ1-2,TRBV29-1,medium-sized,NA,CSVAGLREGYTF,TGCAGCGTTGCAGGGTTAAGAGAGGGCTACACCTTC
TRBJ2-3,TRBV29-1,NA,NA,CSVESGQTHTQYF,TGCAGCGTTGAATCCGGACAGACACATACGCAGTATTTT
TRBJ1-1,TRBV6-5,many,NA,CASSYSAGRGPEAFF,TGTGCCAGCAGTTACTCGGCAGGGAGGGGACCTGAAGCTTTCTTT
TRBJ2-3,TRBV29-1,many,NA,CSVERGVGADTQYF,TGCAGCGTTGAACGGGGAGTCGGGGCAGATACGCAGTATTTT
TRBJ1-1,TRBV3-1,many,NA,CASSQVPTANTEAFF,TGTGCCAGCAGCCAAGTCCCCACGGCGAACACTGAAGCTTTCTTT
TRBJ2-3,TRBV18,many,NA,CASSPLHDPSTDTQYF,TGTGCCAGCTCACCTTTACATGATCCTAGCACAGATACGCAGTATTTT
TRBJ2-2,TRBV28,many,NA,CASSPGPGELFF,TGTGCCAGCTCCCCAGGGCCCGGGGAGCTGTTTTTT
TRBJ1-4,TRBV7-9,NA,NA,CASSRQGGSTNEKLFF,TGTGCCAGCAGCCGGCAGGGCGGCTCAACTAATGAAAAACTGTTTTTT
TRBJ2-5,TRBV14,NA,NA,CASSQRGRETQYF,TGTGCCAGCAGCCAGCGTGGGCGAGAGACCCAGTACTTC
TRBJ2-7,TRBV7-2,many,TRBD1,CASSLSVRGTAYEQYF,TGTGCCAGCAGCTTGTCAGTCAGGGGGACAGCCTACGAGCAGTACTTC
TRBJ2-5,TRBV28,few,TRBD2,CASSSPLAGVGMTQYF,TGTGCCAGCAGTTCGCCACTAGCGGGGGTGGGGATGACCCAGTACTTC
TRBJ1-1,TRBV7-9,many,NA,CASSLNGGAAEAFF,TGTGCCAGCAGCCTTAATGGAGGGGCAGCTGAAGCTTTCTTT
TRBJ2-7,TRBV7-9,many,NA,CASSPGPTGPYEQYF,TGTGCCAGCAGCCCAGGACCGACGGGTCCCTACGAGCAGTACTTC
TRBJ2-1,TRBV29-1,NA,TRBD1,CSGTTGVEQFF,TGCAGCGGTACGACAGGGGTAGAGCAGTTCTTC
TRBJ2-1,TRBV4-1,NA,NA,CASSQEDFYNEQFF,TGCGCCAGCAGCCAAGAGGATTTTTACAATGAGCAGTTCTTC
TRBJ2-7,TRBV20-1,few,NA,CSVGVSYEQYF,TGCAGTGTAGGGGTCTCCTACGAGCAGTACTTC
TRBJ2-7,TRBV20-1,many,TRBD2,CSAKRYSGSLNYEQYF,TGCAGTGCTAAGAGATATAGCGGGAGTTTAAACTACGAGCAGTACTTC
TRBJ1-1,TRBV12-3/TRBV12-4,many,NA,CASSLDQGLTEAFF,TGTGCCAGCAGTTTAGATCAGGGGCTCACTGAAGCTTTCTTT
TRBJ1-1,TRBV29-1,few,TRBD1,CSVNSGQGAGTEAFF,TGCAGCGTCAACTCAGGACAGGGGGCAGGCACTGAAGCTTTCTTT